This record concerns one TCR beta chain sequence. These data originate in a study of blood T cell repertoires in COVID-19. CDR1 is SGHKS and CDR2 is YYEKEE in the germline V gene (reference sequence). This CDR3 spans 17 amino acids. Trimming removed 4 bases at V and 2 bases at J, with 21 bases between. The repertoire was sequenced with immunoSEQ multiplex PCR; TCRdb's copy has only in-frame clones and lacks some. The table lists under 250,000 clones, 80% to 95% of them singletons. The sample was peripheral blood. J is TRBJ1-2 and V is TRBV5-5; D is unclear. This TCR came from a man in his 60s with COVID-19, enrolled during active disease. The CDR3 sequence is CASSPRGQAPHNYGYTF. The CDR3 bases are TGTGCCAGCAGCCCCCGTGGGCAGGCGCCACACAACTATGGCTACACCTTC. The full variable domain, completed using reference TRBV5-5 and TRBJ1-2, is DAGVTQSPTHLIKTRGQQVTLRCSPISGHKSVSWYQQVLGQGPQFIFQYYEKEERGRGNFPDRFSARQFPNYSSELNVNALLLGDSALYLCASSPRGQAPHNYGYTFGSGTRLTVV.